This T cell receptor (beta chain) was sequenced for a study of T cell changes during pregnancy in multiple sclerosis. The ends lost 2 bases at V and 4 bases at J; junction bases unmatched: 7. The CDR3 totals 16 residues. Germline CDR1 SGHKS, CDR2 YYEKEE (reference sequence). Only in-frame clones appear in the TCRdb table, and some are missing; sequencing was by immunoSEQ multiplex PCR. The sample has roughly 80,000 clones; roughly 93% are singletons. The source is a female donor with multiple sclerosis, enrolled in a pregnancy study. Sequencing used peripheral blood, obtained in the second trimester of pregnancy. The chain joins TRBV5-5 to TRBJ2-7, with 12 positions matching TRBD2. This CDR3 is CASSFQLAGGFYEQYF. The CDR3, as DNA: TGTGCCAGCAGCTTTCAACTAGCGGGGGGATTTTACGAGCAGTACTTC. Full variable domain (missing parts from reference TRBV5-5 and TRBJ2-7): DAGVTQSPTHLIKTRGQQVTLRCSPISGHKSVSWYQQVLGQGPQFIFQYYEKEERGRGNFPDRFSARQFPNYSSELNVNALLLGDSALYLCASSFQLAGGFYEQYFGPGTRLTVT.